This TCR beta chain was documented in a study of cytomegalovirus exposure and HLA in healthy donors. About the research overall: There were about 85 million unique TCRs (from HLA-typed donors) in an early data release. Study conclusions and caveats: In a later analysis, parvovirus B19, influenza, CMV and Epstein-Barr virus appeared linked to several top co-occurrence clusters. Later examination showed HLA-associated TCR beta chains had greater clonal expansion than equally common others.

Of note for this clone: The antigen remains undetermined.

Vbeta (60) and Jbeta (13) primers were used in the PCR. Some clones are missing from TCRdb's copy, which holds only in-frame ones; the method was immunoSEQ multiplex PCR. This sample carries tens of thousands of clones, with approximately 5.6% going to the ten biggest clones. This CDR3 region has 14 residues. V was pared by 0 bases and J by 8 bases, with 14 bases between. Germline CDR1 GTSNPN, CDR2 SVGIG (reference sequence). The source material was PBMCs. The J gene is TRBJ2-1, the V gene TRBV30, with D possibly TRBD2 on 5 matching bases. This receptor was taken from a man under 40 in good health and CMV-seropositive. CDR3 sequence: CAWSVGGRVDEQFF. CDR3 bases: TGTGCCTGGAGTGTTGGTGGGAGAGTAGATGAGCAGTTCTTC. Based on the CDR3 plus reference TRBV30 and TRBJ2-1, the full variable domain is SQTIHQWPATLVQPVGSPLSLECTVEGTSNPNLYWYRQAAGRGLQLLFYSVGIGQISSEVPQNLSASRPQDRQFILSSKKLLLSDSGFYLCAWSVGGRVDEQFFGPGTRLTVL.